The rows below give T cell receptor beta chains drawn from one sample of a study of identical twins. Each CDR3 protein is one row after TCRdb ran MiXCR on the 5' RACE reads. The sample records approximately 600,000 distinct CDR3 sequences, nearly 10% being singletons. This sample was also put to use in a study of yellow fever vaccine responses in identical twins.

Sample: PBMCs. The receptor source for this set is a woman younger than 30 in good health. CDR3s include the opening cysteine and the closing phenylalanine or tryptophan. Each record gives: J gene, D gene, clone size, V gene, CDR3 protein, CDR3 DNA. A D gene is named only where the DNA matches it firmly. Expanded clones are given a class, and other clones once, few, many or no size at all.

>TRBJ2-4|-|many|TRBV12-3/TRBV12-4
CASSLGRAKNIQYF
TGTGCCAGCAGTCTGGGTCGGGCCAAAAACATTCAGTACTTC
>TRBJ1-6|TRBD1|few|TRBV20-1
CSARVPRQGESSPLHF
TGCAGTGCTAGAGTCCCAAGACAGGGGGAGTCTTCACCCCTCCACTTT
>TRBJ2-1|TRBD2|few|TRBV6-1
CASSPTGGGYNEQFF
TGTGCCAGCAGTCCCACGGGGGGGGGGTACAATGAGCAGTTCTTC
>TRBJ2-7|TRBD2|-|TRBV7-9
CASSQVGLADSYEQYF
TGTGCCAGCAGCCAAGTAGGACTAGCGGATTCCTACGAGCAGTACTTC
>TRBJ2-3|TRBD2|few|TRBV4-2
CASSQDGTSGGVADTQYF
TGTGCCAGCAGCCAAGATGGCACTAGCGGGGGGGTCGCAGATACGCAGTATTTT
>TRBJ2-2|-|-|TRBV7-8
CASSLSPAELFF
TGTGCCAGCAGCTTATCCCCGGCCGAGCTGTTTTTT
>TRBJ2-1|-|few|TRBV2
CASSGARNNEQFF
TGTGCCAGCAGTGGGGCCAGGAACAATGAGCAGTTCTTC
>TRBJ2-1|TRBD2|few|TRBV12-3/TRBV12-4
CASSFRLAGDEQFF
TGTGCCAGCAGTTTCCGACTAGCGGGAGATGAGCAGTTCTTC
>TRBJ2-1|TRBD2|many|TRBV7-9
CASSLYLAGGNEQFF
TGTGCCAGCAGCTTATACCTAGCGGGAGGCAATGAGCAGTTCTTC
>TRBJ2-1|TRBD1|few|TRBV20-1
CSASDRVYNEQFF
TGCAGTGCCTCCGACAGGGTTTACAATGAGCAGTTCTTC
>TRBJ2-7|-|-|TRBV23-1
CARSTIGGRTYEQYF
TGCGCCCGAAGTACTATCGGGGGGCGGACCTACGAGCAGTACTTC
>TRBJ2-7|-|many|TRBV9
CASSVGAGSAAYEQYF
TGTGCCAGCAGCGTAGGGGCTGGCTCCGCAGCCTACGAGCAGTACTTC
>TRBJ2-6|-|few|TRBV6-2/TRBV6-3
CASGRRGPNSGANVLTF
TGTGCCAGCGGTCGACGGGGGCCGAATTCTGGGGCCAACGTCCTGACTTTC
>TRBJ2-3|TRBD1|many|TRBV29-1
CSVAGGTGTDTQYF
TGCAGCGTTGCGGGTGGGACAGGCACAGATACGCAGTATTTT
>TRBJ1-1|-|few|TRBV5-5
CASSLELQTGRPEAFF
TGTGCCAGCAGCTTAGAGTTACAGACAGGTCGGCCTGAAGCTTTCTTT
>TRBJ1-1|TRBD1|few|TRBV5-1
CASSLGHTGGGEAFF
TGCGCCAGCAGCTTGGGCCACACAGGGGGTGGTGAAGCTTTCTTT
>TRBJ2-1|-|many|TRBV12-3/TRBV12-4
CASSKARVEQFF
TGTGCCAGCAGTAAAGCTAGAGTCGAGCAGTTCTTC
>TRBJ1-1|-|many|TRBV18
CASSPGLFMNTEAFF
TGTGCCAGCTCACCCGGGTTGTTCATGAACACTGAAGCTTTCTTT
>TRBJ2-6|-|many|TRBV25-1
CASSEALTGSGANVLTF
TGTGCCAGCAGTGAGGCTCTAACGGGCTCTGGGGCCAACGTCCTGACTTTC
>TRBJ2-5|-|-|TRBV5-5
CASSLVYDRLGETQYF
TGTGCCAGCAGCTTGGTGTACGACAGGCTCGGGGAGACCCAGTACTTC
>TRBJ2-7|TRBD2|few|TRBV10-3
CAISEDAGLAGYEQYF
TGTGCCATCAGTGAGGACGCCGGACTAGCGGGCTACGAGCAGTACTTC
>TRBJ2-1|-|-|TRBV5-1
CASSLVGLPPNEQFF
TGCGCCAGCAGCTTGGTCGGGCTTCCGCCCAATGAGCAGTTCTTC
>TRBJ1-5|-|many|TRBV2
CASSNPRASNQPQHF
TGTGCCAGCAGCAATCCCAGGGCTAGCAATCAGCCCCAGCATTTT
>TRBJ2-2|-|few|TRBV20-1
CSADRDGNTGELFF
TGCAGTGCAGACCGGGACGGGAACACCGGGGAGCTGTTTTTT
>TRBJ1-1|TRBD1|many|TRBV29-1
CSVEGGKGARAEAFF
TGCAGCGTTGAAGGAGGGAAGGGGGCAAGGGCTGAAGCTTTCTTT
>TRBJ2-3|TRBD1|few|TRBV4-1
CASSQATGASTDTQYF
TGCGCCAGCAGCCAAGCGACAGGGGCCAGCACAGATACGCAGTATTTT
>TRBJ2-7|-|-|TRBV7-8
CASSLLYEQGGEQYF
TGTGCCAGCAGCTTGTTGTACGAACAGGGCGGCGAGCAGTACTTC
>TRBJ2-7|-|-|TRBV9
CASSATSAGNHGEQYF
TGTGCCAGCAGCGCCACCTCGGCAGGAAACCACGGCGAGCAGTACTTC
>TRBJ1-3|-|many|TRBV12-3/TRBV12-4
CASRSRGNTIYF
TGTGCCAGCAGGTCACGGGGAAACACCATATATTTT
>TRBJ2-1|TRBD2|many|TRBV7-9
CASSFLAGGNEQFF
TGTGCCAGCAGCTTTCTAGCGGGAGGCAATGAGCAGTTCTTC
>TRBJ2-3|-|many|TRBV12-3/TRBV12-4
CASSLGLDTQYF
TGTGCCAGCAGTTTAGGGTTAGATACGCAGTATTTT
>TRBJ1-2|-|many|TRBV5-6
CASSGPGTGYTF
TGTGCCAGCAGCGGACCGGGTACGGGCTACACCTTC
>TRBJ2-3|TRBD1|few|TRBV7-9
CASSHADRGDTDTQYF
TGTGCCAGCAGCCATGCAGACAGGGGGGACACAGATACGCAGTATTTT
>TRBJ2-4|TRBD2|-|TRBV20-1
CSASVFGLAGGLIQYF
TGCAGTGCTAGTGTCTTTGGACTAGCGGGGGGCCTAATTCAGTACTTC
>TRBJ2-7|-|many|TRBV5-1
CASSLEDLSSYEQYF
TGCGCCAGCAGCTTAGAGGATCTTAGCTCCTACGAGCAGTACTTC
>TRBJ2-7|TRBD1|few|TRBV10-2
CASSEWNRGAYEQYF
TGCGCCAGCAGTGAGTGGAACAGGGGGGCCTACGAGCAGTACTTC
>TRBJ2-2|-|many|TRBV7-2
CASSPFRSGELFF
TGTGCCAGCAGCCCTTTTAGGTCTGGGGAGCTGTTTTTT
>TRBJ2-3|TRBD2|-|TRBV11-2
CASSLGLRGRGIGTDTQYF
TGTGCCAGCAGCTTAGGGTTGCGCGGGAGGGGAATAGGGACAGATACGCAGTATTTT
>TRBJ1-5|-|many|TRBV12-3/TRBV12-4
CASSLSGGGVRHF
TGTGCCAGCAGTTTATCGGGAGGTGGCGTGCGGCATTTT
>TRBJ2-5|TRBD2|-|TRBV15
CATSSGRRGGQETQYF
TGTGCCACCAGCAGTGGGCGACGGGGGGGCCAGGAGACCCAGTACTTC
>TRBJ1-2|-|-|TRBV29-1
CSVSPRGGYGYTF
TGCAGCGTTTCTCCCAGGGGCGGGTATGGCTACACCTTC
>TRBJ2-3|TRBD2|few|TRBV5-5
CASNPGTSGSDTQYF
TGTGCCAGCAACCCAGGGACTAGCGGATCAGATACGCAGTATTTT
>TRBJ1-5|TRBD1|-|TRBV2
CASSRPGGRGNQPQHF
TGTGCCAGCAGCCGGCCAGGGGGCAGGGGCAATCAGCCCCAGCATTTT
>TRBJ2-5|-|-|TRBV10-3
CAISESGVKRTQYF
TGTGCCATCAGTGAATCAGGGGTCAAGAGAACCCAGTACTTC
>TRBJ2-3|-|few|TRBV20-1
CSARVVDARQYF
TGCAGTGCTAGAGTCGTTGATGCCCGGCAGTATTTT
>TRBJ2-5|-|many|TRBV20-1
CSAGPLGETQYF
TGCAGTGCGGGTCCTTTGGGAGAGACCCAGTACTTC
>TRBJ2-2|TRBD1|-|TRBV12-3/TRBV12-4
CASSTFGTAGELFF
TGTGCCAGCAGCACCTTTGGGACAGCCGGGGAGCTGTTTTTT
>TRBJ2-7|TRBD1|-|TRBV4-2
CASSPRDRVSYEQYF
TGTGCCAGCAGCCCCCGGGACAGGGTTTCCTACGAGCAGTACTTC
>TRBJ1-1|-|many|TRBV6-1
CASSEWRTANTEAFF
TGTGCCAGCAGTGAATGGCGGACAGCGAACACTGAAGCTTTCTTT
>TRBJ1-1|-|-|TRBV6-5
CASSYVSQNTEAFF
TGTGCCAGCAGTTACGTCAGTCAGAACACTGAAGCTTTCTTT
>TRBJ2-1|TRBD2|many|TRBV7-2
CASSVLAGGSYNEQFF
TGTGCCAGCAGCGTTCTAGCGGGGGGTTCCTACAATGAGCAGTTCTTC
>TRBJ2-1|TRBD2|-|TRBV7-3
CASSGGEVDRRGEQFF
TGTGCCAGCAGCGGGGGGGAGGTAGACCGGCGCGGTGAGCAGTTCTTC
>TRBJ2-4|-|-|TRBV20-1
CSASINKNIQYF
TGCAGTGCTAGTATAAACAAAAACATTCAGTACTTC
>TRBJ2-7|-|-|TRBV30
CAWSVLGQEQYF
TGTGCCTGGAGTGTACTAGGACAGGAGCAGTACTTC
>TRBJ2-5|TRBD2|-|TRBV11-2
CASSLDGTRREATQYF
TGTGCCAGCAGCTTAGATGGGACTAGAAGGGAGGCGACCCAGTACTTC
>TRBJ2-5|TRBD2|-|TRBV12-3/TRBV12-4
CASSLLVAGGPGETQYF
TGTGCCAGCAGTCTGCTGGTAGCGGGAGGGCCGGGGGAGACCCAGTACTTC
>TRBJ2-1|TRBD2|few|TRBV11-2
CASSLDALAGEVSNEQFF
TGTGCCAGCAGCCTCGACGCCTTAGCGGGAGAAGTATCCAATGAGCAGTTCTTC
>TRBJ2-1|TRBD2|many|TRBV20-1
CSARRGSGVNEQFF
TGCAGTGCTAGACGGGGGAGCGGGGTCAATGAGCAGTTCTTC
>TRBJ2-3|-|many|TRBV28
CASSSPFKLERADTQYF
TGTGCCAGCAGTTCCCCTTTCAAGTTGGAAAGGGCAGATACGCAGTATTTT